Described below is a single T cell receptor beta chain sequence and its context. These data are taken from a study of blood T cell repertoires in COVID-19. The overall study: COVID-19 samples from acute and convalescent phases originated in the United States, Italy and Spain. In each case, the material was cDNA or gDNA derived from T cells, B-cell-depleted T cells, or PBMCs.

The germline CDR1 and CDR2 sequences are MGHRA and YSYEKL. The CDR3 covers 15 residues. Trimming took off 1 base at V and 3 bases at J, with 12 bases between the two ends. In the source study's methods: Nucleated cell number was recorded as an estimate derived from reference gene primer amplification. Data came from immunoSEQ multiplex PCR; TCRdb stores just in-frame clones and leaves some out. The V and J calls and clone size come from that table; D and trimming were worked out from the DNA. The repertoire holds more than 150,000 clones, with around three quarters as singletons. Sequenced input: peripheral blood. The chain carries TRBV4-1 and TRBJ2-5; weak D call: TRBD2 (6 bases). This receptor was identified in a man in his sixties with active or convalescent COVID-19. The CDR3 nucleotides are TGCGCCAGCAGCCAAGGGAAACGGGAGAAAGAGACCCAGTACTTC. This encodes CASSQGKREKETQYF.